A single sample is the source of the 22 T cell receptor beta chains below, sequenced in a study of T cells in women clearing cervical HPV infection. TCRdb's copy holds only in-frame clones and misses some; the assay was immunoSEQ multiplex PCR. In all, the sample yields about 41,000 clones. Input material: blood buffy coat. The receptors shown here come from a woman between 18 and 70 years old with a cervical HPV16 infection that either progressed to CIN3+ or cleared (not recorded which).

With respect to this clone: The CDR3 extends 3 residues past the end of the read, so its final part is completed from the germline J gene. This chain joins TRBV19 and TRBJ1-2; D is unclear. Between the trimmed V and J ends, which lost 4 bases and 7 bases, there was a span of 19 bases. The V gene's germline CDR1 is LNHDA and CDR2 SQIVND (reference sequence). The CDR3 is made up of 15 amino acids. The sequenced CDR3 bases are TGTGCCAGTAGTACCCACAGAACTTTGGGTGCTGGC. As protein: CASSTHRTLGAG. The complete CDR3 protein is CASSTHRTLGAGYTF.

Remarks on this clone: The CDR3 end is not reached by the read, which stops 3 residues before it; the germline J gene fills it in. The chain joins TRBV18 to TRBJ2-1; no clear D gene. Between the trimmed V and J ends, which lost 0 bases and 2 bases, there was a span of 8 bases. The germline V gene encodes CDR1 KGHSH and CDR2 LQKENI. This CDR3 comprises 15 residues. The part of the CDR3 DNA that was read is TGTGCCAGCTCACCACCGCTAGAAACCTACAATGAG. Translated, it gives CASSPPLETYNE. The full CDR3 protein is CASSPPLETYNEQFF.

Regarding this clone: The sequenced fragment ends 3 residues before the CDR3 boundary, so the rest is inferred from the germline J gene. The V gene is TRBV13, the J gene TRBJ2-7; D is unresolved. Trimming removed 1 base from V and 1 base from J, with 8 bases in between. The CDR3 has 14 amino acids. Germline V gene lookup returns CDR1 PRHDT and CDR2 FYEKMQ (reference sequence). The sequenced part of the CDR3 DNA is TGTGCCAGCAGCTTAGCCATTACTTCCTACGAG. Encoded protein: CASSLAITSYE. Given in full, the CDR3 is CASSLAITSYEQYF.

To note about this clone: The sequence runs out 3 residues before the end of the CDR3; the remainder is reconstructed from the germline J gene. V usage is TRBV7-2 and J usage is TRBJ2-5; 13 bases are a match to TRBD2. From germline, CDR1 is SGHTA and CDR2 FQGNSA. The CDR3 is 15 amino acids. The V and J ends lost 6 bases and 4 bases, in that order; junction bases with no gene match: 5. The covered CDR3 bases are TGTGCCAGCAGGCGTGGACTAGCGGGAGTAGAGACC. Its translation is CASRRGLAGVET. Given in full, the CDR3 is CASRRGLAGVETQYF.

Note on this clone: Read coverage stops 3 residues before the CDR3 terminus; the germline J gene supplies the remainder. The J gene is TRBJ2-1, the V gene TRBV27; 13 positions match TRBD2. This CDR3 contains 17 residues. The V and J ends lost 4 bases and 9 bases, in that order; junction bases with no gene match: 12. CDR1 and CDR2 (germline): MNHEY, SMNVEV (reference sequence). Partial CDR3 DNA: TGTGCCAGCAGTTCACCACTAGCGGGAGGGCCAATGGGTGAG. Amino acids: CASSSPLAGGPMGE. The full CDR3 reads CASSSPLAGGPMGEQFF.

On this clone itself: The read ends 3 residues early relative to the CDR3; the germline J gene fills the gap. This sequence joins TRBV10-3 and TRBJ2-7, with 9 positions matching TRBD1. The germline V gene has CDR1 ENHRY and CDR2 SYGVKD. This CDR3 is built from 16 residues. V dropped 4 bases and J dropped 4; count of bases not matched to a gene: 11. This chain's CDR3 is CAISAISGTGRYEQYF. Incomplete CDR3 DNA: TGTGCCATCAGTGCAATTTCCGGGACAGGGCGATACGAG.

Incomplete CDR3 DNA: TGCAGTGCCGATTCAGGCTCCTACAATGAG. This sequence encodes CSADSGSYNE. The whole CDR3 is CSADSGSYNEQFF. This chain joins TRBV20-1 and TRBJ2-1; no firm D call. The CDR3 extends 3 residues past the end of the read, so its final part is completed from the germline J gene. The V gene's germline CDR1 is DFQATT and CDR2 SNEGSKA (reference sequence). Trimming took off 6 bases at V and 0 bases at J, with 9 bases between the two ends. This CDR3 comprises 13 residues.

This clone registers medium-sized by frequency. The read halts 3 residues ahead of the CDR3 end, with the missing end drawn from the germline J gene. The chain has TRBV18 and TRBJ2-7; D call uncertain. The germline V gene encodes CDR1 KGHSH and CDR2 LQKENI. This CDR3 has 13 amino acids. V was pared by 8 bases and J by 2 bases, with 13 bases between. Here the CDR3 reads CASQDSATYEQYF. CDR3 DNA, as far as it was read: TGTGCCAGCCAAGACTCGGCGACCTACGAG.

About this clone: With the read ending 3 residues before the CDR3 end, the germline J gene is used to fill in that end. V is TRBV6-2 or TRBV6-3 and J is TRBJ2-3; 7 bases fit TRBD2. CDR3 length: 15 amino acids. The J segment lost 4 bases and the V segment lost 1 base, leaving 5 bases of the junction unmatched. CDR1 and CDR2 (germline): MNHEY, SVGEGT. The CDR3 protein is CASSYFGGRADTQYF. The CDR3 bases that were read are TGTGCCAGCAGTTACTTCGGGGGGAGGGCAGATACG.

About this clone itself: The DNA ends 3 residues before the CDR3 does, and the rest of the CDR3 is filled in from the germline J gene. This rearrangement joins TRBV29-1 to TRBJ2-5, with TRBD1 as a possible D gene (6 bases). Trimming took off 6 bases at V and 3 bases at J, with 17 bases between the two ends. This CDR3 contains 14 residues. Per the germline V gene, CDR1 is SQVTM and CDR2 is ANQGSEA. CDR3 bases read: TGCAGCGTCCTCTACGTCAGGGACAAAGAGACC. This sequence encodes CSVLYVRDKET. The full CDR3 protein is CSVLYVRDKETQYF.

Concerning this clone itself: The CDR3 extends 3 residues past the end of the read, so its final part is completed from the germline J gene. The V call is TRBV25-1, the J call TRBJ2-1; TRBD2 matches at 9 bases. The CDR3 length is 17 residues. V was pared by 5 bases and J by 2 bases, with 10 bases of the junction left unmatched. Per the germline V gene, CDR1 is MGHDK and CDR2 is SYGVNS. CDR3: CASSPLGSGSTYNEQFF. The CDR3 bases that were read are TGTGCCAGCAGTCCCCTGGGTAGCGGGAGTACCTACAATGAG.

Remarks on this clone: The CDR3 end lies 3 residues beyond the end of the read and is filled in from the germline J gene. The rearrangement joins TRBV20-1 to TRBJ1-4, with TRBD1 identical over 8 bases. CDR3 size: 14 residues. Germline-derived CDR1 and CDR2 are DFQATT and SNEGSKA (reference sequence). J lost 10 bases, V lost 5 bases, and 12 bases had no gene match. The CDR3 bases that were read are TGCAGTGCTCCCAGGACAGGGAAAACAGGAAAA. Translation: CSAPRTGKTGK. The entire CDR3 sequence reads CSAPRTGKTGKLFF.

Concerning this clone itself: Read sequence stops 3 residues before the CDR3 end, and the germline J gene provides the missing end. The chain employs TRBV6-1 and TRBJ2-1, with 9 bases identical to TRBD2. The junction had 7 bases not matched to a gene; V was cut back by 2 bases and J by 8 bases. The CDR3 sequence is 15 residues long. From germline, CDR1 is MNHNS and CDR2 SASEGT. The part of the CDR3 DNA that was read is TGTGCCAGCAGTGAAATAGCGGGAGAATATTATGAG. Its protein is CASSEIAGEYYE. The entire CDR3 is CASSEIAGEYYEQFF.

Concerning this clone: The identical CDR3 is also encoded by other nucleotide sequences in the sample. The covered CDR3 bases are TGTGCCAGTACTCCCATTACAGATGGGGGCCGGGACTATGGC. Its translation is CASTPITDGGRDYG. The whole CDR3 protein reads CASTPITDGGRDYGYTF. V gene TRBV19 combines with J gene TRBJ1-2; a weak D match, TRBD1 (6 bases). The observed sequence ends 3 residues before the CDR3 terminus, with the missing tail filled in from the germline J gene. The ends were cut back, 7 bases at V and 3 bases at J, with 24 bases in the middle. The CDR3 sequence is 17 residues long. Germline CDR1 LNHDA, CDR2 SQIVND (reference sequence).

Of note for this clone: The read comes to an end 3 residues before the CDR3 does, leaving the germline J gene to fill in the end. This rearrangement joins TRBV6-1 to TRBJ1-5, with TRBD1 as a possible D gene (5 bases). Germline V gene lookup returns CDR1 MNHNS and CDR2 SASEGT. Deletions cut 2 bases from V and 0 bases from J, with 11 bases between. The CDR3 has 16 amino acids. The CDR3 sequence: CASSELGRGSNQPQHF. The sequenced CDR3 bases are TGTGCCAGCAGTGAACTGGGGAGGGGTAGCAATCAGCCC.

Notes on this clone: The read comes to an end 3 residues before the CDR3 does, leaving the germline J gene to fill in the end. This chain joins TRBV10-3 and TRBJ1-2; 11 nucleotides match TRBD1. V lost 2 bases to trimming and J lost 0 bases; unmatched junction nucleotides: 2. CDR1 and CDR2 (germline): ENHRY, SYGVKD. The CDR3 is made up of 16 amino acids. The sequenced part of the CDR3 DNA is TGTGCCATCAGTGAGCCGGGACAGGGGGCTAACTATGGC. Its protein is CAISEPGQGANYG. The whole CDR3 region reads CAISEPGQGANYGYTF.

Notes on this clone: With the read ending 3 residues before the CDR3 end, the germline J gene is used to fill in that end. The J gene is TRBJ1-1, the V gene TRBV19; 12 bases fit TRBD1. In germline, CDR1 is LNHDA, CDR2 SQIVND (reference sequence). The CDR3 sequence is 15 residues long. The V segment lost 5 bases and the J segment 1 base; nucleotides outside the gene matches: 2. The CDR3 loop is CASSRDRGRNTEAFF. Incomplete CDR3 DNA: TGTGCCAGTAGTCGGGACAGGGGGCGGAACACTGAA.

Comment on this clone: The read ends 3 residues shy of where the CDR3 ends; the end is completed using the germline J gene. This chain joins TRBV12-3 or TRBV12-4 and TRBJ1-2; TRBD1 might be the D (6 bases). V lost 5 bases, J lost 4 bases, and 17 bases lay in between. CDR3 size: 15 residues. The DNA read from the CDR3 is TGTGCCAGCAGTCCTCGGGGGGCCACCTCCTATGGC. This encodes CASSPRGATSYG. Given in full, the CDR3 is CASSPRGATSYGYTF.

In regard to this clone: The read terminates 3 residues ahead of where the CDR3 ends, so the germline J gene completes it. The chain uses TRBV5-1 and TRBJ1-1; D perhaps matches TRBD1 (6 bases). This CDR3 contains 15 residues. Germline lookup yields CDR1 SGHRS and CDR2 YFSETQ. The germline V and J ends were trimmed by 1 base and 0 bases, with 10 bases remaining between them. CDR3 sequence reads: CASSLSTGLNTEAFF. CDR3 bases read: TGCGCCAGCAGCTTGTCGACAGGACTGAACACTGAA.

Regarding this clone: The sequence runs out 3 residues before the end of the CDR3; the remainder is reconstructed from the germline J gene. The rearrangement joins TRBV7-3 to TRBJ1-2; D gene unclear. This CDR3 contains 14 residues. Trimming stripped 6 bases from V and 2 bases from J, with 13 bases between. Germline V gives CDR1 SGHTA, CDR2 FQGTGA. CDR3 bases read: TGTGCCAGCAGGTCCGTGGCAGAGAACTATGGC. It translates to CASRSVAENYG. The full CDR3 reads CASRSVAENYGYTF.

On this clone: The sequence runs out 3 residues before the end of the CDR3; the remainder is reconstructed from the germline J gene. The chain has TRBV4-1 and TRBJ2-3; 11 nucleotides match TRBD2. The CDR3 runs to 16 residues. With V trimmed by 4 bases and J by 1 base, 4 bases remained unmatched. Germline CDR1 MGHRA, CDR2 YSYEKL. CDR3 bases read: TGCGCCAGCAGCCCGCCGACTAGCGGGGGCACAGATACG. Amino acid sequence: CASSPPTSGGTDT. The entire CDR3 sequence reads CASSPPTSGGTDTQYF.

A word on this clone: The read gets to within 3 residues of the CDR3 end, and the germline J gene fills in the rest. This chain connects TRBV9 to TRBJ2-2; perhaps TRBD1 as D (5 bases). V lost 6 bases, J lost 0 bases, and 12 bases lay in between. The CDR3 is 15 residues long. Germline lookup yields CDR1 SGDLS and CDR2 YYNGEE. This chain's CDR3 is CASNEGETNTGELFF. The covered CDR3 bases are TGTGCCAGCAACGAAGGGGAAACGAACACCGGGGAG. The variable domain in full, completed from reference TRBV9 and TRBJ2-2, reads DSGVTQTPKHLITATGQRVTLRCSPRSGDLSVYWYQQSLDQGLQFLIQYYNGEERAKGNILERFSAQQFPDLHSELNLSSLELGDSALYFCASNEGETNTGELFFGEGSRLTVL.